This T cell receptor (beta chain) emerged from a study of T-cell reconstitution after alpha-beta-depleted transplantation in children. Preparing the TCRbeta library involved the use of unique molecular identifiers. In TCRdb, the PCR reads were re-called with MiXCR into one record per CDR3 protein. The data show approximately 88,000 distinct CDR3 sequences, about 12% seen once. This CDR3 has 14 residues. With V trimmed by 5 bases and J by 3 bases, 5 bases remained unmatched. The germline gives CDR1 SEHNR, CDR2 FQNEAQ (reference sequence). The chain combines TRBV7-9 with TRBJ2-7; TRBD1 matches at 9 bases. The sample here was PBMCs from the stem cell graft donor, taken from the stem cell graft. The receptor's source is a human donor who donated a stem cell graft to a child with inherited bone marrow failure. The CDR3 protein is CASSARTGVYEQYF. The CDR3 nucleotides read TGTGCCAGCAGCGCGCGGACAGGGGTCTACGAGCAGTACTTC.